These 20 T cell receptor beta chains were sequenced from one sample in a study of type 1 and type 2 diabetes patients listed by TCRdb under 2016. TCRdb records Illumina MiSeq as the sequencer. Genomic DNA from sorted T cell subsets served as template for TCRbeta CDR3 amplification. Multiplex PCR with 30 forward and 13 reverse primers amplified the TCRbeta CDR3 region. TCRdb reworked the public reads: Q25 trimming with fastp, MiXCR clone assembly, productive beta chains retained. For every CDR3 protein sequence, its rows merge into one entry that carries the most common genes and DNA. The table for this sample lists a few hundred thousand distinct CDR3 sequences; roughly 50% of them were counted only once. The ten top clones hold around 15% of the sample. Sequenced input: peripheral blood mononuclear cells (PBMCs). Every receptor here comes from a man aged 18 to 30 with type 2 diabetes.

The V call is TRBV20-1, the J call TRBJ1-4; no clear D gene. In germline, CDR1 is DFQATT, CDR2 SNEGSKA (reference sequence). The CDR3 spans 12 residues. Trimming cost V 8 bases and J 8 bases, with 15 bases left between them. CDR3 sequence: CSTRTGGEKLFF. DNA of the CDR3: TGCAGTACTCGGACGGGCGGGGAAAAACTGTTTTTT.

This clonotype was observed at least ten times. CDR3 sequence: CSARGLAGGYEQYF. In nucleotides, the CDR3 is TGCAGTGCTAGGGGACTAGCGGGAGGGTACGAGCAGTACTTC. The gene calls are TRBV20-1 and TRBJ2-7; TRBD2 matches at 16 bases. CDR3 length: 14 amino acids. Per the germline V gene, CDR1 is DFQATT and CDR2 is SNEGSKA (reference sequence). The ends lost 3 bases at V and 4 bases at J; junction bases unmatched: 0.

CDR3 sequence: CASSLRDSYSTDTQYF. CDR3 nucleotide sequence: TGTGCCAGCAGCCTACGGGACAGCTATAGCACAGATACGCAGTATTTT. This rearrangement joins TRBV13 to TRBJ2-3, with 7 bases that match TRBD1. Germline V lookup: CDR1 PRHDT, CDR2 FYEKMQ (reference sequence). The V and J ends lost 5 bases and 0 bases, in that order; junction bases with no gene match: 8. The CDR3 extends over 16 amino acids.

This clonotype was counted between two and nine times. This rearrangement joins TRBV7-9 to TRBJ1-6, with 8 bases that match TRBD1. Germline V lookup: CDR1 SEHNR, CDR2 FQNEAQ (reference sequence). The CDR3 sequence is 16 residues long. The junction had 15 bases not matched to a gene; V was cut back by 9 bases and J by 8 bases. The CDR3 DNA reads TGTGCCAGTAGTCCCCGGACAGGGAACGCGCATTCACCCCTCCACTTT. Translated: CASSPRTGNAHSPLHF.

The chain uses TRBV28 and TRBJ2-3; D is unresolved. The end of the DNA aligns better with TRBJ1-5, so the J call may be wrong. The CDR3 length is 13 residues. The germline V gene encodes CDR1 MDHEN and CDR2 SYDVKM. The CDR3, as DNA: TGTGCCAGCAGTTTGGACGAAAGAGATACGCAGCATTTT. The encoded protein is CASSLDERDTQHF.

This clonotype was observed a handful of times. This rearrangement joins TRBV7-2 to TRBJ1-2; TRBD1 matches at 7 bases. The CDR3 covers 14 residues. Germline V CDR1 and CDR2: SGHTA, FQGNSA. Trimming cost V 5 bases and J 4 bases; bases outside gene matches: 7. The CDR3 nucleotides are TGTGCCAGCAGCCCCCAAGGGGGCAGCTATGGCTACACCTTC. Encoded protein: CASSPQGGSYGYTF.

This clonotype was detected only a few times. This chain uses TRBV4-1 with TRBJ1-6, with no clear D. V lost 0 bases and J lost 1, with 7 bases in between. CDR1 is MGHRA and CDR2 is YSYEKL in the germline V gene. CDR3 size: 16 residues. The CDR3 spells CASSQDGTSYNSPLHF. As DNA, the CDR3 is TGCGCCAGCAGCCAAGATGGAACGTCCTATAATTCACCCCTCCACTTT.

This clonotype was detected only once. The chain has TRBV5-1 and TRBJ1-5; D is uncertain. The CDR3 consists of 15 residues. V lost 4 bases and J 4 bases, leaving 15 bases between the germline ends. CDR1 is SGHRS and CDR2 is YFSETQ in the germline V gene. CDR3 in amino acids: CASSPSPGGNQPQHF. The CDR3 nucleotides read TGCGCCAGCAGCCCTTCCCCCGGCGGTAATCAGCCCCAGCATTTT.

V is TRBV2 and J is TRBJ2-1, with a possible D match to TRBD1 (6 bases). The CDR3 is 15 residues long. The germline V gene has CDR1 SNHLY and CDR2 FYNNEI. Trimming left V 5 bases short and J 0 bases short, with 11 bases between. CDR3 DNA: TGTGCCAGCAGTTACAGGGTTTGCTCCTACAATGAGCAGTTCTTC. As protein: CASSYRVCSYNEQFF.

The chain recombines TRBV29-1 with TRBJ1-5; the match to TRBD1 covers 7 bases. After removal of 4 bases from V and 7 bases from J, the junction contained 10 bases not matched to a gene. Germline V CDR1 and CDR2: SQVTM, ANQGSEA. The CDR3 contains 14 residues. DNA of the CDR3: TGCAGCGTTGTTGAGGGGGCTGCAGGACAGCCCCAGCATTTT. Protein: CSVVEGAAGQPQHF.

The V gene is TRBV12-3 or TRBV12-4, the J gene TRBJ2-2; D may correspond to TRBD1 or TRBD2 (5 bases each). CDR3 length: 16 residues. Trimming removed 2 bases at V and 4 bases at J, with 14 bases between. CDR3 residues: CASSLQGVVVTGELFF. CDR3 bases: TGTGCCAGCAGTTTACAGGGAGTAGTAGTCACCGGGGAGCTGTTTTTT.

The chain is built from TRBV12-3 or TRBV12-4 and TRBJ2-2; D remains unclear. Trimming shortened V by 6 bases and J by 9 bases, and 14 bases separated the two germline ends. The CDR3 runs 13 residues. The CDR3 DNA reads TGTGCCAGCAGCACCGGTGGGGTCAGGGAGCTGTTTTTT. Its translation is CASSTGGVRELFF.

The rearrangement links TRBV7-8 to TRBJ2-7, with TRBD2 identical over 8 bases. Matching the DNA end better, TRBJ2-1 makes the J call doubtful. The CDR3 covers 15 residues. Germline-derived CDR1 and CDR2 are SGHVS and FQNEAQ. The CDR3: CASSLDLAGLNEQFF. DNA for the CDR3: TGTGCCAGCAGCTTAGACCTAGCGGGTCTTAATGAGCAGTTCTTC.

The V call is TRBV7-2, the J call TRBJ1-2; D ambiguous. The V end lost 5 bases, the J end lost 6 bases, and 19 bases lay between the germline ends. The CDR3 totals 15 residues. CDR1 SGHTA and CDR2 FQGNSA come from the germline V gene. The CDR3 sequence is CASSLSVGVGDGYTF. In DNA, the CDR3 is TGTGCCAGCAGCCTCAGTGTCGGGGTAGGCGATGGCTACACCTTC.

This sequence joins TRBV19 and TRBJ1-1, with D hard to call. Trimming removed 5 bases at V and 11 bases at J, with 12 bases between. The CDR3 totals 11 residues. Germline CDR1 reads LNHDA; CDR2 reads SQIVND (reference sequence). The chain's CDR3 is CASSQPGAAFF. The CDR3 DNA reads TGTGCCAGTAGTCAGCCGGGAGCGGCTTTCTTT.

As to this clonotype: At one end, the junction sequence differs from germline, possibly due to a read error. As DNA, the CDR3 is TGTGCTAGCAGCTCGTGGACTAGCGGGGGGACTACGATACAAGAGACCCAGTACTTC. Translated, it gives CASSSWTSGGTTIQETQYF. The chain recombines TRBV7-7 with TRBJ2-5; 14 bases map to TRBD2. The CDR3 runs 19 residues. Per the germline V gene, CDR1 is SSHAT and CDR2 is FNYEAQ (reference sequence).

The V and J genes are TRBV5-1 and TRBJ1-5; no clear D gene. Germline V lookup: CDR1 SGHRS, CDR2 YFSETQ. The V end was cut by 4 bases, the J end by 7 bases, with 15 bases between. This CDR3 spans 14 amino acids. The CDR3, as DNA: TGCGCCAGCAGCCCTGACCCAGATGGGCAGCCCCAGCATTTT. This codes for CASSPDPDGQPQHF.

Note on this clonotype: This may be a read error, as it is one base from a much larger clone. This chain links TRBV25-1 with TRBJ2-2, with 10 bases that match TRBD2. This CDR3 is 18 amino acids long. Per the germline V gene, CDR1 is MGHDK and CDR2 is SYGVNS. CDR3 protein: CASSEYKGGLANTGELCF. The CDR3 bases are TGTGCCAGCAGTGAATACAAAGGGGGACTAGCGAACACCGGGGAGCTGTGTTTT.

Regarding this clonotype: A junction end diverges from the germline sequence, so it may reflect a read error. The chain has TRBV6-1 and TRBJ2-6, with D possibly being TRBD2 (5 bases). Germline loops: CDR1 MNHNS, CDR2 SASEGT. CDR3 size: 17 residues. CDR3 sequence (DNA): TGTGCTAGCAGCCTCAGGCTTGGGAGCTCTGGGGCCAACGTCCTGACTTTC. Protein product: CASSLRLGSSGANVLTF.

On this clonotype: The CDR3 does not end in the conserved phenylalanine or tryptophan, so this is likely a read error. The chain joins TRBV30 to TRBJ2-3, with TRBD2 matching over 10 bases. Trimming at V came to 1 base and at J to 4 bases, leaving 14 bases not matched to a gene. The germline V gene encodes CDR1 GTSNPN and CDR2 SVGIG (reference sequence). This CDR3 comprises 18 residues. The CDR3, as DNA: TGTGCCTGGAGTGCCGGGACTAGCGCCGAAATGATCTCAGATACGCAGTATATT. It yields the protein CAWSAGTSAEMISDTQYI.